The next 8 T cell receptor beta chains were all read from a single sample in a study of tumor-infiltrating lymphocytes in primary liver carcinoma. A primer in the constant region served to generate TCR beta cDNA from about 480 ng of total RNA. A slightly modified ARM-PCR protocol with three nested multiplex PCR rounds produced these TCR beta libraries. Investigators reported that the first two PCR rounds, at around 11 cycles each, used TRBV1-TRBV30 forward primers with a C-beta reverse primer. TCRdb used MiXCR to reprocess the multiplex PCR reads, holding one entry per CDR3 protein. The data show under 200,000 distinct CDR3 sequences, less than 65% seen once. Germline DNA was also extracted, and blood RNA derived from unsorted whole blood. Sequences were obtained from peripheral blood. These receptors came from a woman in her fifties or sixties with primary liver carcinoma and hepatitis B virus infection.

The chain employs TRBV5-3 and TRBJ2-1, with D perhaps matching TRBD1 (5 bases). TRBV5-3 has ORF status, its function being uncertain. Trimming took 1 base from V and 8 from J, leaving 22 bases between them. The CDR3 loop spans 17 amino acids. CDR3 in amino acids: CARSLCTLLKGYYEQFF. CDR3 DNA sequence: TGTGCCAGAAGCTTGTGTACTCTTTTAAAGGGGTACTATGAGCAGTTCTTC.

In the case of this clonotype: Possible read error: a much larger clone is one base away. This sequence joins TRBV4-1 and TRBJ2-1, with D perhaps matching TRBD2 (5 bases). The CDR3 extends over 15 amino acids. Germline loops: CDR1 MGHRA, CDR2 YSYEKL. The CDR3 loop is CASSRAGNSYIEQFF. The DNA of the CDR3 is TGCGCCAGCAGCCGCGCGGGTAACTCCTACATTGAGCAGTTCTTC.

Worth noting for this clonotype: With a much larger clone just one base away, this may be a read error. This rearrangement joins TRBV6-2 or TRBV6-3 to TRBJ1-5, with D tentatively TRBD1 (6 bases). The length of the CDR3 is 14 residues. Trimming left V 4 bases short and J 9 bases short, with 16 bases between. CDR1 is MNHEY and CDR2 is SVGEGT in the germline V gene. CDR3 sequence (DNA): TGTGCCAGCAGTTCCTACAGGGAAACTCGGCCCCAGCATTTT. Its translation is CASSSYRETRPQHF.

As to this clonotype: A read error is possible here, since a much larger clone lies one base away. The rearrangement uses TRBV5-6 and TRBJ2-1; D possibly uses TRBD1 or TRBD2 (5 bases each). Germline V gives CDR1 SGHDT, CDR2 YYEEEE. Trimming took 6 bases from V and 12 from J, leaving 13 bases between them. The CDR3 totals 11 residues. The CDR3 DNA sequence: TGTGCCAGCACCAGGGACGAGGTGCAGTTCTTC. It is translated as CASTRDEVQFF.

As regards this clonotype: Since no conserved phenylalanine or tryptophan closes the CDR3, a read error is the likely cause. The chain carries TRBV6-1 and TRBJ2-3, with D perhaps TRBD2 (6 bases). The V gene lost 6 bases and the J gene lost 2 bases, with 15 bases spanning the gap. Germline lookup yields CDR1 MNHNS and CDR2 SASEGT. The CDR3 totals 15 residues. The CDR3 region is CASSRASEPTDTQYL. The DNA of the CDR3 is TGTGCCAGCAGCCGGGCTAGCGAACCCACAGATACGCAGTATCTT.

V gene TRBV5-1 combines with J gene TRBJ2-1, with 8 bases fitting TRBD2. Germline CDR1 reads SGHRS; CDR2 reads YFSETQ. The J segment lost 5 bases and the V segment lost 4 bases, leaving 11 bases of the junction unmatched. The CDR3 consists of 16 residues. The CDR3 spells CASSLAGTRVDNEQFF. The CDR3 region has the DNA TGCGCCAGCAGCCTGGCCGGGACTAGGGTAGACAATGAGCAGTTCTTC.

Note on this clonotype: The germline gene is not matched at one end of the junction; a read error may be the cause. The chain has TRBV11-2 and TRBJ2-1, with D possibly being TRBD1 or TRBD2 (5 bases each). The CDR3 loop spans 15 amino acids. Germline lookup yields CDR1 SGHAT and CDR2 FQNNGV. CDR3 sequence: CASSLEGSLVNEQFF. The CDR3 region has the DNA TGTGCAAGCAGCCTAGAGGGGAGTCTCGTCAATGAGCAGTTCTTC.

The V call is TRBV5-6, the J call TRBJ2-1, with 9 positions matching TRBD1. V gave up 5 bases and J gave up 6 bases; unmatched junction bases: 18. The CDR3 consists of 18 residues. Looked up from germline, CDR1 is SGHDT and CDR2 is YYEEEE. The CDR3 sequence is CASRLSYRGREDRNEQFF. For the CDR3, the DNA is TGTGCCAGCAGGTTGTCCTACAGGGGGCGCGAAGATCGCAATGAGCAGTTCTTC.